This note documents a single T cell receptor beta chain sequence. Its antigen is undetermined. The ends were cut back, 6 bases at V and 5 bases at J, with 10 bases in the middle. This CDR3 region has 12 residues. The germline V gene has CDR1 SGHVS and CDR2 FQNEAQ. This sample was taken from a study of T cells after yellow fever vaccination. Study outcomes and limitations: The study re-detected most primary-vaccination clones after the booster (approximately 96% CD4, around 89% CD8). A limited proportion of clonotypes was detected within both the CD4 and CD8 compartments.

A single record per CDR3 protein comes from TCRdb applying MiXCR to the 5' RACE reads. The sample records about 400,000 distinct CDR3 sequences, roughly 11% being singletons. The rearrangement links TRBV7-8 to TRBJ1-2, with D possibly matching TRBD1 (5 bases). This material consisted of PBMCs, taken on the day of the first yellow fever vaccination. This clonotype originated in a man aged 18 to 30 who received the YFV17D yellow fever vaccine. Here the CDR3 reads CASSYDRYGYTF. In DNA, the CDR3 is TGTGCCAGCAGTTACGACAGATATGGCTACACCTTC.